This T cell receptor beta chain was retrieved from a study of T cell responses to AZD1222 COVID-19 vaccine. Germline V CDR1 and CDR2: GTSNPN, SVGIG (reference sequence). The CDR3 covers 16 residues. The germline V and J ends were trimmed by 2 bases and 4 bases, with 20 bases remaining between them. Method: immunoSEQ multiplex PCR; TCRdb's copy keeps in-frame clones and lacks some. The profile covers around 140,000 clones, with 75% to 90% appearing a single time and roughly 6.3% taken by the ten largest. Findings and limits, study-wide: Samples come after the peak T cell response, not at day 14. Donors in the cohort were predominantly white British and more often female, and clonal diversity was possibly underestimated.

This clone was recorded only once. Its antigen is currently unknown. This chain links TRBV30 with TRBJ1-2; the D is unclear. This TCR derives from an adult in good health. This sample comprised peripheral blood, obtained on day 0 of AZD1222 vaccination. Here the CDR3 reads CAWSFRSQGLIYGYTF. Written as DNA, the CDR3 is TGTGCCTGGAGTTTCCGATCCCAAGGACTTATCTATGGCTACACCTTC. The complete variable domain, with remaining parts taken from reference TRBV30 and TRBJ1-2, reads SQTIHQWPATLVQPVGSPLSLECTVEGTSNPNLYWYRQAAGRGLQLLFYSVGIGQISSEVPQNLSASRPQDRQFILSSKKLLLSDSGFYLCAWSFRSQGLIYGYTFGSGTRLTVV.